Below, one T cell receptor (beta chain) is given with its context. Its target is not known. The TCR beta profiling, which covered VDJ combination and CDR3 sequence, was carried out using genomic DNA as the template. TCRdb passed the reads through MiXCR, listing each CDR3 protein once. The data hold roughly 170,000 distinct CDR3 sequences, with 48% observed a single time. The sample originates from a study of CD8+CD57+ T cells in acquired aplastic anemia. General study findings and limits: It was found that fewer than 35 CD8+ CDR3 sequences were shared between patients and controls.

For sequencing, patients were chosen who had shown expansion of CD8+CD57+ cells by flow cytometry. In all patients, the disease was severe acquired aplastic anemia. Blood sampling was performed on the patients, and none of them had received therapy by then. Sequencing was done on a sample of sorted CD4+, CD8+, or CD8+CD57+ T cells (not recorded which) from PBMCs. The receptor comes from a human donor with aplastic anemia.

The CDR3 loop is CAISGTSGTYEQYF. The CDR3 DNA reads as TGTGCCATCAGTGGTACTAGCGGAACCTACGAGCAGTACTTC. The rearrangement links TRBV10-3 to TRBJ2-7, with 8 positions matching TRBD2. V shed 4 bases and J 2 bases; nucleotides not matched to a gene: 4. This CDR3 has 14 residues. CDR1 is ENHRY, CDR2 SYGVKD, per germline.